This T cell receptor (beta chain) was sequenced during a study of cytomegalovirus exposure and HLA in healthy donors. Study-level findings and limits: In an earlier analysis, in some 500 donors, most V segments appeared productive either ~87% or ~30% of the time. When analyzed later, a missense DCLRE1C variant was found to be linked to TCR beta V- and J-gene trimming.

Amplification used 60 Vbeta primers and 13 Jbeta primers. The repertoire was sequenced with immunoSEQ multiplex PCR; TCRdb's copy has only in-frame clones and lacks some. The table records about 130,000 clones, more than 60% of them present only once. The CDR3 spans 15 residues. Germline CDR1 is SNHLY and CDR2 is FYNNEI. The V gene lost 5 bases and the J gene lost 0 bases, with 14 bases spanning the gap. This clone was seen more than once but under ten times. Its antigen is not identified. The source is a woman aged 40 to 50 in good health and CMV-seropositive. Sequencing used PBMCs. This chain connects TRBV2 to TRBJ2-7; TRBD2 is a possible D gene (6 bases). CDR3 coding DNA: TGTGCCAGCAGTCCCCTAGCGCTAAGCTCCTACGAGCAGTACTTC. Protein product: CASSPLALSSYEQYF.